This TCR beta chain derives from a study of blood T cell repertoires in COVID-19. Measured with immunoSEQ multiplex PCR; TCRdb has only the in-frame clones, and not every one. The repertoire consists of about 140,000 clones, with about 86% occurring once and the leading ten covering approximately 1.4%. The CDR3 consists of 11 residues. Germline V CDR1 and CDR2: GTSNPN, SVGIG (reference sequence). Trimming cost V 4 bases and J 4 bases, with 7 bases left between them. This clonotype originated in a woman in her fifties or sixties with acute or convalescent COVID-19. This chain joins TRBV30 and TRBJ1-1; D perhaps matches TRBD1 (5 bases). The sample consisted of peripheral blood. Here the CDR3 reads CAWKGFTEAFF. The CDR3 region has the DNA TGTGCCTGGAAGGGGTTCACTGAAGCTTTCTTT.